These 15 T cell receptor beta chains were sequenced from one sample in a study of CD8 T cells in Susac syndrome. It was with random hexamers that roughly 0.45 to 1 ug RNA was reverse transcribed. TCRdb redid the calling of the immunoSEQ multiplex PCR reads with MiXCR, one entry per CDR3 protein. This sample has 100,000 to 150,000 distinct CDR3 sequences; 90% to 95% occur once, and the top ten carry around 0.078%. The material sequenced was CD4+ T cells from PBMCs. These receptors all stem from a human donor in good health.

The V and J genes are TRBV6-1 and TRBJ2-1, with 7 bases identical to TRBD2. Germline V lookup: CDR1 MNHNS, CDR2 SASEGT. With V trimmed by 11 bases and J by 4 bases, 5 bases remained unmatched. This CDR3 is built from 12 residues. The CDR3 reads CASLAEYNEQFF. As DNA, the CDR3 is TGTGCCTCCCTAGCGGAATACAATGAGCAGTTCTTC.

A single count supports this clonotype. The chain employs TRBV5-4 and TRBJ2-1, with a possible D match to TRBD2 (5 bases). CDR1 and CDR2 (germline): SGHNT, YYREEE (reference sequence). Deletions cut 4 bases from V and 6 bases from J, with 20 bases between. This CDR3 has 16 residues. The CDR3 region has the DNA TGTGCCAGCAGCCCGGTTTTCGAGGGCCCGGTCAATGAGCAGTTCTTC. Its protein product is CASSPVFEGPVNEQFF.

The chain links TRBV12-3 or TRBV12-4 to TRBJ1-5, with 8 nucleotides matching TRBD1. The J segment lost 0 bases and the V segment lost 10 bases, leaving 5 bases of the junction unmatched. This CDR3 has 14 amino acids. The CDR3 protein is CATADRVSNQPQHF. As DNA, the CDR3 is TGTGCCACCGCGGACAGGGTTAGCAATCAGCCCCAGCATTTT.

The chain uses TRBV6-2 or TRBV6-3 and TRBJ2-1; D is ambiguous. V lost 9 bases to trimming and J lost 9 bases, with 12 bases between them. The CDR3 length is 11 residues. The germline gives CDR1 MNHEY, CDR2 SVGEGT. The DNA for the CDR3 is TGTGCCAGTTCCTCTTTAGGTGAGCAGTTCTTC. Translation: CASSSLGEQFF.

The chain joins TRBV19 to TRBJ2-3; possibly TRBD2 for D (7 bases). V was cut by 2 bases and J by 5 bases, with 14 bases left in between. The V gene's germline CDR1 is LNHDA and CDR2 SQIVND (reference sequence). The CDR3 totals 15 residues. CDR3 amino acids: CASSIRGGLEDTQYF. CDR3 DNA sequence: TGTGCCAGTAGTATAAGGGGGGGGCTGGAAGATACGCAGTATTTT.

The count of this clonotype is one. The rearrangement joins TRBV30 to TRBJ2-7; D tentatively reads TRBD1 or TRBD2 (5 bases each). This CDR3 has 16 residues. The ends were cut back, 1 base at V and 3 bases at J, with 19 bases in the middle. CDR1 GTSNPN and CDR2 SVGIG come from the germline V gene (reference sequence). Here the CDR3 DNA reads TGTGCCTGGAGTGGTACTCACGTGGGACGGATCTACGAGCAGTACTTC. Residues: CAWSGTHVGRIYEQYF. Variable domain in full (rest from reference TRBV30 and TRBJ2-7): SQTIHQWPATLVQPVGSPLSLECTVEGTSNPNLYWYRQAAGRGLQLLFYSVGIGQISSEVPQNLSASRPQDRQFILSSKKLLLSDSGFYLCAWSGTHVGRIYEQYFGPGTRLTVT.

V usage is TRBV5-1 and J usage is TRBJ2-3; 12 bases match TRBD2. With V trimmed by 1 base and J by 2 bases, 5 bases remained unmatched. Germline V gene lookup returns CDR1 SGHRS and CDR2 YFSETQ. CDR3 length: 17 residues. DNA for the CDR3: TGCGCCAGCAGCTTGCCGGGACTAGCGGGCTTCACAGATACGCAGTATTTT. This codes for CASSLPGLAGFTDTQYF.

This clonotype was found once. V is TRBV6-2 or TRBV6-3 and J is TRBJ2-3; 14 bases are shared with TRBD2. The CDR3 totals 15 residues. V shed 7 bases, J shed 6 bases, and the junction held 6 bases outside the gene matches. Germline loops: CDR1 MNHEY, CDR2 SVGEGT. This CDR3 reads CASNQGLAGVDTQYF. The CDR3 nucleotides are TGTGCCAGCAACCAGGGACTAGCGGGAGTGGATACGCAGTATTTT.

This chain joins TRBV20-1 and TRBJ2-1, with TRBD2 identical over 13 bases. The V segment lost 4 bases and the J segment 4 bases; nucleotides outside the gene matches: 1. This CDR3 contains 14 residues. From germline, CDR1 is DFQATT and CDR2 SNEGSKA (reference sequence). For the CDR3, the DNA is TGCAGTGCTACGGGACTAGCGGGATACAATGAGCAGTTCTTC. Amino acid sequence: CSATGLAGYNEQFF.

J is TRBJ2-5 and V is TRBV20-1, with D perhaps matching TRBD1 (6 bases). The CDR3 is 14 amino acids. CDR1 and CDR2 (germline): DFQATT, SNEGSKA (reference sequence). V was shortened by 7 bases and J by 5 bases, with 20 bases between the two germline ends. The DNA for the CDR3 is TGCAGTGTTTTGGCCGGGACAACCCACGAGACCCAGTACTTC. Residues: CSVLAGTTHETQYF.

The chain links TRBV3-1 to TRBJ2-7; the D gene is possibly TRBD1 (5 bases). CDR3 length equals 16 residues. Germline loops: CDR1 LGHDT, CDR2 YNNKEL (reference sequence). Trimming removed 0 bases at V and 3 bases at J, with 15 bases between. The CDR3 protein is CASSQEVGLKFYEQYF. DNA for the CDR3: TGTGCCAGCAGCCAAGAGGTGGGGCTCAAATTCTACGAGCAGTACTTC.

This chain links TRBV11-2 with TRBJ2-7; the match to TRBD1 covers 10 bases. From germline, CDR1 is SGHAT and CDR2 FQNNGV. V lost 6 bases to trimming and J lost 0 bases; unmatched junction nucleotides: 2. The CDR3 spans 14 residues. This CDR3 reads CASRRDRGSYEQYF. As DNA, the CDR3 is TGTGCCAGCAGGCGGGACAGGGGCTCCTACGAGCAGTACTTC.

In this sample, this clonotype turned up once. The chain links TRBV9 to TRBJ2-1; tentatively, D is TRBD1 or TRBD2 (5 bases each). The CDR3 runs to 16 residues. Between the trimmed V and J ends, which lost 3 bases and 2 bases, there was a span of 15 bases. Germline lookup yields CDR1 SGDLS and CDR2 YYNGEE. The CDR3 protein is CASSAAGTPTYNEQFF. CDR3 sequence (DNA): TGTGCCAGCAGCGCCGCCGGGACCCCAACCTACAATGAGCAGTTCTTC.

The chain links TRBV9 to TRBJ2-2, with D perhaps TRBD1 (6 bases). The CDR3 covers 15 residues. Trimming left V 0 bases short and J 0 bases short, with 6 bases between. Germline loops: CDR1 SGDLS, CDR2 YYNGEE. CDR3 protein: CASSVAGANTGELFF. The CDR3 coding sequence is TGTGCCAGCAGCGTAGCAGGGGCGAACACCGGGGAGCTGTTTTTT.

This clonotype was counted between two and nine times. This sequence joins TRBV29-1 and TRBJ2-6; TRBD2 agrees at 10 bases. The J segment lost 4 bases and the V segment lost 4 bases, leaving 10 bases of the junction unmatched. Germline V lookup: CDR1 SQVTM, CDR2 ANQGSEA. The CDR3 is made up of 17 amino acids. The chain's CDR3 is CSVVLASGSLGANVLTF. The CDR3 region has the DNA TGCAGCGTTGTCCTGGCTAGCGGGAGTCTGGGGGCCAACGTCCTGACTTTC.